A selection of T cell receptor beta chains follows, all from one sample in a study of PD-L1 blockade in urothelial cancer. Only in-frame clones appear in the TCRdb table, and some are missing; sequencing was by immunoSEQ multiplex PCR. Among tens of thousands of clones listed, less than 90% were seen once. The specimen was PBMCs, collected around atezolizumab (anti-PD-L1) treatment. The receptors were gathered from a woman aged 70-85 years with urothelial cancer. Each CDR3 is given without its conserved first and last residue.

v_call,j_call,cdr3_length,cdr3_aa
TRBV9,TRBJ2-2,13,ASSPSGTDTGELF
TRBV6-4,TRBJ1-5,18,ASIGGEPRDRLHSNQPQH
TRBV4-3,TRBJ2-3,12,ASSQLLYTDTQY
TRBV7-8,TRBJ1-1,16,ASSPSPVSGQKNTEAF
TRBV6-1,TRBJ1-5,12,ASLPDRGNQPQH
TRBV7-2,TRBJ2-7,11,ASSLRWSYEQY
TRBV2,TRBJ1-2,11,ASSYRGDYGYT
TRBV7-2,TRBJ2-5,13,ASSLDSQGWETQY
TRBV7-6,TRBJ2-3,12,ASSFVSSTDTQY
TRBV5-1,TRBJ2-5,12,ASTLTGSSGTQY
TRBV27,TRBJ2-7,15,ASHPGDGREGSYEQY
TRBV30,TRBJ1-1,10,AWSSMTGRAF
TRBV5-1,TRBJ2-7,16,ASSLLRRSGAISYEQY